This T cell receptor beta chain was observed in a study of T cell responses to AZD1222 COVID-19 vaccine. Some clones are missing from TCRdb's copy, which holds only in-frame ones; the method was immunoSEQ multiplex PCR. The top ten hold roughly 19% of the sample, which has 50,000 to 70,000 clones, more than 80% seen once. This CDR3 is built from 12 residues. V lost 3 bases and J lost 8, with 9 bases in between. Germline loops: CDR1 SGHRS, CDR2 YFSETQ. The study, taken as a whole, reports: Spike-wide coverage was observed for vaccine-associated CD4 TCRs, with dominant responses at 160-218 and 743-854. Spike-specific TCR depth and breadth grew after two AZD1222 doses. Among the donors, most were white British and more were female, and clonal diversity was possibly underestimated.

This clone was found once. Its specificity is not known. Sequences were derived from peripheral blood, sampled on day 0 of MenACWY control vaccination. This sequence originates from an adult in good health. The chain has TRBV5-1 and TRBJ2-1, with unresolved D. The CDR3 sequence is CASSYDNHEQFF. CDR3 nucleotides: TGCGCCAGCAGCTACGATAACCATGAGCAGTTCTTC.